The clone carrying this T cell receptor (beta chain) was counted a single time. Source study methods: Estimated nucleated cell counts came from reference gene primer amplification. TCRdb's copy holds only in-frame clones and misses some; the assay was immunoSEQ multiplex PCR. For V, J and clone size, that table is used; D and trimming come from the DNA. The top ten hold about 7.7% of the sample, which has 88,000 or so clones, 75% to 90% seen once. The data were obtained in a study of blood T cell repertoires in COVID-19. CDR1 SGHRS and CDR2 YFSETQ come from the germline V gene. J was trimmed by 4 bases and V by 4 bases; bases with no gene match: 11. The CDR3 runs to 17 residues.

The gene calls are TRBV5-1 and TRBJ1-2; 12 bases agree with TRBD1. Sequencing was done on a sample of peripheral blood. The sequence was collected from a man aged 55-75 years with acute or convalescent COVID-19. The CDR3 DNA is TGCGCCAGCAGCACACCGGGACAGGGGGCTCGAAGCTATGGCTACACCTTC. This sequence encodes CASSTPGQGARSYGYTF.